Listed below are T cell receptor beta chains from one sample, sequenced in a study of blood T cell repertoires in COVID-19. The assay was immunoSEQ multiplex PCR, and TCRdb's table has in-frame clones only and misses some. Among 150,000 or so clones listed, approximately 86% were seen once. Source material: peripheral blood. The receptors were gathered from a woman in her fifties or sixties with acute or convalescent COVID-19. CDR3s include the opening cysteine and the closing phenylalanine or tryptophan. The D gene is left open where the match is weak. For some rows the clone size is stated as once, few or many, or as a class when expanded; others skip it.

>NA|TRBV6-5|NA|TRBJ2-7
CASKTGPPRYEQYF
TGTGCCAGCAAAACAGGTCCCCCTAGATACGAGCAGTACTTC
>TRBD1|TRBV5-1|once|TRBJ2-7
CASSPETGTGNEQYF
TGCGCCAGCAGCCCGGAGACCGGGACAGGCAACGAGCAGTACTTC
>TRBD1|TRBV3-1/TRBV3-2|NA|TRBJ2-5
CASRPPGQGRETQYF
TGTGCCAGCAGACCCCCGGGACAGGGAAGGGAGACCCAGTACTTC
>TRBD1|TRBV7-9|NA|TRBJ2-5
CASSTTTGERETQYF
TGTGCCAGCAGCACTACGACAGGGGAACGGGAGACCCAGTACTTC
>NA|TRBV11-3|NA|TRBJ2-3
CASSLDSSAQYF
TGTGCCAGCAGCTTAGACTCCTCGGCGCAGTATTTT
>NA|TRBV5-1|NA|TRBJ1-5
CASSLTGQSSQPQHF
TGCGCCAGCAGCTTAACAGGGCAATCTTCTCAGCCCCAGCATTTT
>NA|TRBV5-1|NA|TRBJ2-2
CASSFDGGPNTGELFF
TGCGCCAGCAGCTTTGACGGAGGGCCCAACACCGGGGAGCTGTTTTTT
>TRBD2|TRBV7-9|many|TRBJ2-1
CASSPRASGGQSYNEQFF
TGTGCCAGCAGCCCCAGGGCTAGCGGGGGGCAATCCTACAATGAGCAGTTCTTC
>NA|TRBV5-1|NA|TRBJ2-1
CASSSVPNEQFF
TGCGCCAGCAGCTCGGTACCTAATGAGCAGTTCTTC
>TRBD2|TRBV5-1|NA|TRBJ2-3
CASSAGTSGGAWADTQYF
TGCGCCAGCAGCGCCGGGACTAGCGGGGGGGCCTGGGCAGATACGCAGTATTTT
>NA|TRBV28|few|TRBJ1-2
CASSQARGGRYGYTF
TGTGCCAGCAGTCAAGCCCGAGGGGGTCGGTATGGCTACACCTTC
>NA|TRBV30|once|TRBJ2-3
CAWSPRLALTDTQYF
TGTGCCTGGAGTCCCAGGCTAGCACTCACAGATACGCAGTATTTT
>NA|TRBV5-1|NA|TRBJ1-2
CASSEAGGDGYTF
TGCGCCAGCAGCGAAGCGGGAGGTGATGGCTACACCTTC
>NA|TRBV5-6|many|TRBJ2-7
CASSFGPSMDAGEQYF
TGTGCCAGCAGCTTCGGGCCTTCCATGGATGCGGGCGAGCAGTACTTC
>NA|TRBV28|NA|TRBJ1-3
CASSFARAGNTIYF
TGTGCCAGCAGTTTCGCTCGGGCTGGAAACACCATATATTTT
>TRBD2|TRBV5-4|NA|TRBJ2-5
CASSGGTRRQETQYF
TGTGCCAGCAGCGGGGGGACTAGAAGACAAGAGACCCAGTACTTC
>NA|TRBV6-5|NA|TRBJ1-5
CASSPITEGNQPQHF
TGTGCCAGCAGTCCCATAACCGAGGGCAATCAGCCCCAGCATTTT
>NA|TRBV29-1|NA|TRBJ2-3
CSGGGLGTDTQYF
TGCAGCGGAGGGGGATTAGGCACAGATACGCAGTATTTT
>TRBD1|TRBV11-3|NA|TRBJ2-7
CASSAWRTGSYEQYF
TGTGCCAGCAGCGCCTGGAGGACAGGTTCCTACGAGCAGTACTTC
>NA|TRBV18|NA|TRBJ2-2
CASSLHGLPNTGELFF
TGTGCCAGCTCACTACACGGACTCCCGAACACCGGGGAGCTGTTTTTT
>NA|TRBV2|NA|TRBJ1-1
CASNPGPGTPNTEAFF
TGTGCCAGCAATCCCGGACCCGGGACACCGAACACTGAAGCTTTCTTT